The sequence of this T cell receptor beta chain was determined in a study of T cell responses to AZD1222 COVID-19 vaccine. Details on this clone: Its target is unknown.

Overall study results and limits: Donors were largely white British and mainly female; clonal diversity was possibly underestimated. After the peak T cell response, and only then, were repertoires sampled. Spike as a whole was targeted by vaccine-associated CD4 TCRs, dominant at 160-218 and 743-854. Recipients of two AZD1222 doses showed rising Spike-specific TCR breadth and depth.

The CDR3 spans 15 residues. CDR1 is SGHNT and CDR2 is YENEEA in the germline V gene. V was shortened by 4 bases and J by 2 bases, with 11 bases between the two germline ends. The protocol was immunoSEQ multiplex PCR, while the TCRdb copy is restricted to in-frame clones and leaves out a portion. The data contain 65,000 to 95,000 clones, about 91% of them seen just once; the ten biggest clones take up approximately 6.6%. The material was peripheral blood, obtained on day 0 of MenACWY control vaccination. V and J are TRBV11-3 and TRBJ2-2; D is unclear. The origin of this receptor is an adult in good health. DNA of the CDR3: TGTGCCAGCAGCTCTGATTGGCGTAACACCGGGGAGCTGTTTTTT. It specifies CASSSDWRNTGELFF.